This T cell receptor (beta chain) was retrieved from a study of cytomegalovirus exposure and HLA in healthy donors. The CDR3 is made up of 14 amino acids. Germline lookup yields CDR1 LNHDA and CDR2 SQIVND (reference sequence). Trimming cost V 7 bases and J 2 bases, with 14 bases left between them. Primers for the PCR totalled 60 Vbeta and 13 Jbeta. The repertoire was sequenced with immunoSEQ multiplex PCR; TCRdb's copy has only in-frame clones and lacks some. The profile covers about 150,000 clones, with 80% appearing a single time and 13% to 15% taken by the ten largest. Sequencing used PBMCs. The V gene is TRBV19, the J gene TRBJ1-1; D unresolved. This clonotype was sampled from a woman aged 40 to 50 in good health and CMV-seronegative. The chain's CDR3 is CASTPGRENTEAFF. The CDR3 bases are TGTGCCAGTACTCCCGGTCGGGAAAACACTGAAGCTTTCTTT.